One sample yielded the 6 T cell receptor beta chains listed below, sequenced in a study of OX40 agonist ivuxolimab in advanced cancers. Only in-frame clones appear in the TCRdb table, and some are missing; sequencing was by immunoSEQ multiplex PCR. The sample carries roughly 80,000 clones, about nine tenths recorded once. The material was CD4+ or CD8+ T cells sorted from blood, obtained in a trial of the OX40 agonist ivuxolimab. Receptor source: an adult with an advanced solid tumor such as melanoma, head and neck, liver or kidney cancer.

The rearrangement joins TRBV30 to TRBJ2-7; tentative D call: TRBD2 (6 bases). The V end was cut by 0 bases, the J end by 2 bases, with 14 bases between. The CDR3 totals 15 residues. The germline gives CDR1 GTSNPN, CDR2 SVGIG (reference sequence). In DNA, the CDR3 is TGTGCCTGGAGTGTAGGGCCGGGAGCTACCTACGAGCAGTACTTC. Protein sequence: CAWSVGPGATYEQYF.

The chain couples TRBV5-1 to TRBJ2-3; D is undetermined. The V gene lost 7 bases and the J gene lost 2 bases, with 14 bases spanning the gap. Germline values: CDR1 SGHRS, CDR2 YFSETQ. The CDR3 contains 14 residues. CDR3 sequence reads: CASGLGYNTDTQYF. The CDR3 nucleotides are TGCGCCAGCGGGCTAGGCTATAACACAGATACGCAGTATTTT.

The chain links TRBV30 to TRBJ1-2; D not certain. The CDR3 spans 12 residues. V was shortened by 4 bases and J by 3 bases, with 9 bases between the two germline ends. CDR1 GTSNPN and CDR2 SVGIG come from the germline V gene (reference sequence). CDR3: CAWNMIDYGYTF. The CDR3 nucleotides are TGTGCCTGGAATATGATAGACTATGGCTACACCTTC. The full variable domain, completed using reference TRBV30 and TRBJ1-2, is SQTIHQWPATLVQPVGSPLSLECTVEGTSNPNLYWYRQAAGRGLQLLFYSVGIGQISSEVPQNLSASRPQDRQFILSSKKLLLSDSGFYLCAWNMIDYGYTFGSGTRLTVV.

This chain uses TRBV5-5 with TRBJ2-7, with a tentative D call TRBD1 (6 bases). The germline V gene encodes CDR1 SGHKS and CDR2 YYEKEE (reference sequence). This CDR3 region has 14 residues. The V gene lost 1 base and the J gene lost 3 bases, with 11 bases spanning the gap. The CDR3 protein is CASSLPGHLYEQYF. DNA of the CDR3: TGTGCCAGCAGCTTGCCGGGACACCTCTACGAGCAGTACTTC.

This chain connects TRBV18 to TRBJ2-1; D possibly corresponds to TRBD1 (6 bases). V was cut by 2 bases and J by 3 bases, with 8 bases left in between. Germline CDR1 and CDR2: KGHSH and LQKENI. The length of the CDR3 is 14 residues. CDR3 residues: CASSPGGNYNEQFF. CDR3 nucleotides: TGTGCCAGCTCACCAGGGGGCAACTACAATGAGCAGTTCTTC.

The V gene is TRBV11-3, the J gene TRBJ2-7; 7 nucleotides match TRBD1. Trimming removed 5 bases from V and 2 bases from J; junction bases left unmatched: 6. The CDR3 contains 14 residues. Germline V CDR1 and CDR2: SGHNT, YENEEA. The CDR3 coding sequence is TGTGCCAGCAGCCTTAGGGACAGCGCCTACGAGCAGTACTTC. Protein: CASSLRDSAYEQYF.